This record concerns one T cell receptor (beta chain) sequence. The target antigen is unknown. This sample was included in a study of cytomegalovirus exposure and HLA in healthy donors. Study-level points and caveats: Looking again later, the authors saw that most CMV-associated TCR beta chains seemed HLA-restricted.

Primers: 60 Vbeta forward and 13 Jbeta reverse. Libraries were prepared by immunoSEQ multiplex PCR; TCRdb keeps only in-frame clonotypes and omits some of them. The table has about 120,000 clones, 65% to 80% seen once. The sequence came from a woman between 40 and 55 years old in good health and CMV-seropositive. Sequences were obtained from PBMCs.

CDR3 nucleotides: TGTGCCCAAATAACTAGCGGGAGCACAGATACGCAGTATTTT. Protein product: CAQITSGSTDTQYF. J is TRBJ2-3 and V is TRBV30, with 9 nucleotides matching TRBD2. The CDR3 has 14 amino acids. Germline loops: CDR1 GTSNPN, CDR2 SVGIG (reference sequence). Trimming at V came to 8 bases and at J to 0 bases, leaving 6 bases not matched to a gene.